This T cell receptor (beta chain) was recorded in a study of T cell responses to AZD1222 COVID-19 vaccine. Whole-study context: Pooled samples include second doses given at about 4 or 12 weeks.

This CDR3 comprises 14 residues. Trimming left V 0 bases short and J 7 bases short, with 10 bases between. The germline CDR1 and CDR2 sequences are SGHAT and FQNNGV. On this clone: What it recognizes is unknown.

Study-wide points: Seropositive AZD1222 recipients at baseline numbered only five or six. Repertoire sampling was restricted to post-peak T cell response timepoints. White British ancestry dominated among donors, who included more females, and clonal diversity was possibly underestimated.

TCRdb's table, derived via immunoSEQ multiplex PCR, lists solely in-frame clones and lacks some. The table has fewer than 150,000 clones, more than 70% seen once. The chain recombines TRBV11-2 with TRBJ2-1; D call uncertain. The source material was peripheral blood, sampled on day 0 of AZD1222 vaccination. The TCR comes from an adult in good health. The CDR3 loop is CASSLDSLWNEQFF. The CDR3 nucleotides are TGTGCCAGCAGCTTAGATTCCCTCTGGAATGAGCAGTTCTTC.